What follows describes a single T cell receptor beta chain. Profiling relied on immunoSEQ multiplex PCR, and the TCRdb table lists in-frame clones only, not all of them. The sample has 200,000 or so clones, roughly 86% seen once. The CDR3 contains 15 residues. V dropped 4 bases and J dropped 1 base, with 13 bases sitting between them. Germline CDR1 and CDR2: MNHEY and SVGAGI. The data are from a study of blood T cell repertoires in COVID-19. Study-level information: COVID-19 samples from acute and convalescent phases originated in the United States, Italy and Spain. PBMCs, B-cell-depleted T cells, or T cells were the source of the cDNA or gDNA that made up the material.

Sequencing was done on a sample of peripheral blood. The clonotype was recovered from a man aged 55 to 70 with acute or convalescent COVID-19. The genes are TRBV6-5 and TRBJ1-2; D unclear. The CDR3 DNA sequence: TGTGCCAGCAGTTTAGTCGCAGGCAATAACTATGGCTACACCTTC. It translates to CASSLVAGNNYGYTF.